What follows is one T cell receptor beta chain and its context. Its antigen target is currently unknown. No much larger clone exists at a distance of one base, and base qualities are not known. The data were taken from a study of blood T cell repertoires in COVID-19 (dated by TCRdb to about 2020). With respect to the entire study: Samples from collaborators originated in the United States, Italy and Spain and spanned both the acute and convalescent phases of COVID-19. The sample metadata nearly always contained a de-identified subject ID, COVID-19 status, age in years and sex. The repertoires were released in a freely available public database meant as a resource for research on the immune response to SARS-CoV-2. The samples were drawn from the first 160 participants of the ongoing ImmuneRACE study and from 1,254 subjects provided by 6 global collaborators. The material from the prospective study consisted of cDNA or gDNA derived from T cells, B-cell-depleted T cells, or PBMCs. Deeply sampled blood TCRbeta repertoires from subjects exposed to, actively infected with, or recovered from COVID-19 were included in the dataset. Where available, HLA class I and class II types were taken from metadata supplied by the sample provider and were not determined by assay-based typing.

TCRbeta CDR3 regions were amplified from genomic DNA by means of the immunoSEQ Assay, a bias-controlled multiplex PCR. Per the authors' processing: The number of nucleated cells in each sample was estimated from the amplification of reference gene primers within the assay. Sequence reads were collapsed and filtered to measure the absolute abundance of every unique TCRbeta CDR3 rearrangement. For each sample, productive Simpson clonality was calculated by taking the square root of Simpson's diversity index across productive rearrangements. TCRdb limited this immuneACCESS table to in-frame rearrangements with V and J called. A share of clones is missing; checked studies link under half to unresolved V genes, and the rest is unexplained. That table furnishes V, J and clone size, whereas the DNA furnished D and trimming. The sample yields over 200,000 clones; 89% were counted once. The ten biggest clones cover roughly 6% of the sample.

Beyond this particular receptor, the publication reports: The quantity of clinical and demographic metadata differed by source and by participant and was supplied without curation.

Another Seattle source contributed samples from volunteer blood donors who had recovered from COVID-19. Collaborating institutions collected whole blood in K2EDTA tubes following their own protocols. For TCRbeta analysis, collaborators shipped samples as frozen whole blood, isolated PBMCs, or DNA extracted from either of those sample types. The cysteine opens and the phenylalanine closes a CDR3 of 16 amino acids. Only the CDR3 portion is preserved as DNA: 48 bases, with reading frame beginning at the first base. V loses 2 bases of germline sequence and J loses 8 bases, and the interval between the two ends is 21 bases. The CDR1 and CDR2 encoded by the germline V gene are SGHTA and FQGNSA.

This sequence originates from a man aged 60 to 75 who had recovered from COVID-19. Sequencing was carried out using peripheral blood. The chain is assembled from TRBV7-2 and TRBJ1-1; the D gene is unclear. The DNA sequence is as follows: TGTGCCAGCAGCTTAACTCTCCTAGGCGAGGCGATCGAAGCTTTCTTT. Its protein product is CASSLTLLGEAIEAFF. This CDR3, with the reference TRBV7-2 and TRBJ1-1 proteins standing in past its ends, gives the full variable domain GAGVSQSPSNKVTEKGKDVELRCDPISGHTALYWYRQSLGQGLEFLIYFQGNSAPDKSGLPSDRFSAERTGGSVSTLTIQRTQQEDSAVYLCASSLTLLGEAIEAFFGQGTRLTVV.